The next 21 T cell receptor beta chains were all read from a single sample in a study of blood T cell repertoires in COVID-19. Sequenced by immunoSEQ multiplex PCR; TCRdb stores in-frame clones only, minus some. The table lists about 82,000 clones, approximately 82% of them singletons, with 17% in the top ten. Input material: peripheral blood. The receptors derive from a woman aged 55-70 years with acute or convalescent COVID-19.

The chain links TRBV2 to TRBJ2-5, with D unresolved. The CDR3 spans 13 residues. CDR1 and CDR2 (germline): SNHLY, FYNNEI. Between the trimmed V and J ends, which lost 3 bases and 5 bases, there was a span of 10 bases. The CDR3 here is CASSDVARETQYF. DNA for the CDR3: TGTGCCAGCAGTGACGTTGCACGGGAGACCCAGTACTTC.

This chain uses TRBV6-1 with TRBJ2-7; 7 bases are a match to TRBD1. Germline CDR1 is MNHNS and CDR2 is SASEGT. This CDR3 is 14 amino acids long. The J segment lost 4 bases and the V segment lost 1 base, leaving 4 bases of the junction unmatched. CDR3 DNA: TGTGCCAGCAGTGAAGGGGGACAGACTTACGAGCAGTACTTC. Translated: CASSEGGQTYEQYF.

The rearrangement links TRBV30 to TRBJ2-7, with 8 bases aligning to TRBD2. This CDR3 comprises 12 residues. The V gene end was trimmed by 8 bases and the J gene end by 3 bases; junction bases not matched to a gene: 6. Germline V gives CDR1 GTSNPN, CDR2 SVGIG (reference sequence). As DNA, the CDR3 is TGTGCCCGCACTAGCGGAGGCTACGAGCAGTACTTC. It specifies CARTSGGYEQYF.

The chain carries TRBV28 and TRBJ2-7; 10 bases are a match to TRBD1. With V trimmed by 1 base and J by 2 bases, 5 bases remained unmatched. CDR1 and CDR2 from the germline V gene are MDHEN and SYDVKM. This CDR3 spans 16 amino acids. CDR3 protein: CASSLSGDRGTYEQYF. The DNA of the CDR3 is TGTGCCAGCAGTTTATCCGGGGACAGGGGAACCTACGAGCAGTACTTC.

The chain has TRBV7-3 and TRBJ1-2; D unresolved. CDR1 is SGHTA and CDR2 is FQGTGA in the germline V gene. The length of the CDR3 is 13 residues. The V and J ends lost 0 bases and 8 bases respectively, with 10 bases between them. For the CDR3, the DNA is TGTGCCAGCAGCTTAACCCGGGAAGGAGGCTACACCTTC. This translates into CASSLTREGGYTF.

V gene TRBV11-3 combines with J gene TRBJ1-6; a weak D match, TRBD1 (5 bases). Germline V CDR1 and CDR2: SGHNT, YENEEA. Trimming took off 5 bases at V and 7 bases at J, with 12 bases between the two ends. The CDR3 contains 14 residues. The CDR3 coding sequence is TGTGCCAGCAGCAAGCAGGGTTTGAATTCACCCCTCCACTTT. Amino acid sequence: CASSKQGLNSPLHF.

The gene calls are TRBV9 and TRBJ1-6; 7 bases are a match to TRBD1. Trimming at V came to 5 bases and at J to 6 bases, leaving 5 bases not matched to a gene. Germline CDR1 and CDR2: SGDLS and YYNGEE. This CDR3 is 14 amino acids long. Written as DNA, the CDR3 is TGTGCCAGCAGGTCGGGACAGATTAATTCACCCCTCCACTTT. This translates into CASRSGQINSPLHF.

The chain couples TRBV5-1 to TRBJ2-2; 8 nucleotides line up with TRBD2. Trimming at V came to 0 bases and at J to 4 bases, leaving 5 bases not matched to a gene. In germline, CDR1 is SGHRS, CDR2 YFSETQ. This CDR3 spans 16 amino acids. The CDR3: CASSLALTSGTGELFF. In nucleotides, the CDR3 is TGCGCCAGCAGCTTGGCCCTCACTAGCGGCACCGGGGAGCTGTTTTTT. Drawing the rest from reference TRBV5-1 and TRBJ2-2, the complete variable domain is KAGVTQTPRYLIKTRGQQVTLSCSPISGHRSVSWYQQTPGQGLQFLFEYFSETQRNKGNFPGRFSGRQFSNSRSEMNVSTLELGDSALYLCASSLALTSGTGELFFGEGSRLTVL.

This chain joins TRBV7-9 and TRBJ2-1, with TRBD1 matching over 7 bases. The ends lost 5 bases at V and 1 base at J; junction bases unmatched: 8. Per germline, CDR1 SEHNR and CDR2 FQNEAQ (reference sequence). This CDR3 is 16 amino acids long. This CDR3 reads CASSPNRGLSYNEQFF. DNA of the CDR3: TGTGCCAGCAGCCCAAACAGGGGTTTGTCCTACAATGAGCAGTTCTTC.

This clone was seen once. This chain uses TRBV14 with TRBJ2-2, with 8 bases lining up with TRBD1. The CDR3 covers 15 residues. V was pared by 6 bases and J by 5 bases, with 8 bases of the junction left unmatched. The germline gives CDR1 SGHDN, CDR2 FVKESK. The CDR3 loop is CASSHPTGETGELFF. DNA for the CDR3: TGTGCCAGCAGTCATCCGACAGGGGAAACCGGGGAGCTGTTTTTT.

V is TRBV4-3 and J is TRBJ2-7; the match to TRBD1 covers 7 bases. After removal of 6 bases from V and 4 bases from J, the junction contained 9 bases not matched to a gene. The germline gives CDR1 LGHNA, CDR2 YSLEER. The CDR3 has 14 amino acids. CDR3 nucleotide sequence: TGCGCCAGCAGTCTACGGACAGGCCGTTACGAGCAGTACTTC. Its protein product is CASSLRTGRYEQYF.

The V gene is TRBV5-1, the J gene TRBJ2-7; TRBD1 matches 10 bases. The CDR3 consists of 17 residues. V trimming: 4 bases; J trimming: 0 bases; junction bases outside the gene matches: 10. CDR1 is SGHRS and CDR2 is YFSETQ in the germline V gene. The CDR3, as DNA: TGCGCCAGCAGCCCCGGGACAGGGGCCTCAAGCTCCTACGAGCAGTACTTC. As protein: CASSPGTGASSSYEQYF.

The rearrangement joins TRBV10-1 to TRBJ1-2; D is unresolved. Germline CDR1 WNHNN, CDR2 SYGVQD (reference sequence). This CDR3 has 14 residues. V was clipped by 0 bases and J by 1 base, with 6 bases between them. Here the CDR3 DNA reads TGCGCCAGCAGTGAGTCGGGAGTTAACTATGGCTACACCTTC. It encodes CASSESGVNYGYTF.

This CDR3 reads CASSVEASGLTDTQYF. The CDR3 nucleotides read TGTGCCAGCAGCGTAGAGGCTAGCGGACTCACAGATACGCAGTATTTT. The chain is built from TRBV9 and TRBJ2-3; 7 bases map to TRBD2. The CDR3 runs 16 residues. After removal of 0 bases from V and 2 bases from J, the junction contained 6 bases not matched to a gene. Germline V gene data show CDR1 as SGDLS and CDR2 as YYNGEE.

The chain's CDR3 is CASSSRDTQETQYF. CDR3 nucleotide sequence: TGTGCCAGCAGCTCCCGGGACACCCAAGAGACCCAGTACTTC. The V and J genes are TRBV7-6 and TRBJ2-5, with D maybe TRBD1 (6 bases). Trimming left V 4 bases short and J 1 base short, with 10 bases between. From germline, CDR1 is SGHVS and CDR2 FNYEAQ. CDR3 length: 14 amino acids.

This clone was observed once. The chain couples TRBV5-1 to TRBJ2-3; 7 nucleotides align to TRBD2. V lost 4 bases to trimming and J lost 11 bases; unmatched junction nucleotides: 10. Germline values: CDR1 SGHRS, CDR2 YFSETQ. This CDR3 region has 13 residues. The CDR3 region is CASSARREREQYF. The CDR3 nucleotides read TGCGCCAGCAGCGCTCGGAGGGAGCGGGAGCAGTATTTT.

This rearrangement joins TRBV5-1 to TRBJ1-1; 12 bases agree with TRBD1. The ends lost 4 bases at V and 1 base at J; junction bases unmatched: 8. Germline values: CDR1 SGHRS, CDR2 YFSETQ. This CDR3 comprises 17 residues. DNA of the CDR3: TGCGCCAGCAGCCGCGGGGGACAGGGGGCCGAGAACACTGAAGCTTTCTTT. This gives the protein CASSRGGQGAENTEAFF.

DNA of the CDR3: TGTGCCAGCAGGAGGGATAGCAATCAGCCCCAGCATTTT. Protein sequence: CASRRDSNQPQHF. The rearrangement joins TRBV6-5 to TRBJ1-5, with no clear D. The V end lost 6 bases, the J end lost 0 bases, and 6 bases lay between the germline ends. The V gene's germline CDR1 is MNHEY and CDR2 SVGAGI. The CDR3 length is 13 residues.

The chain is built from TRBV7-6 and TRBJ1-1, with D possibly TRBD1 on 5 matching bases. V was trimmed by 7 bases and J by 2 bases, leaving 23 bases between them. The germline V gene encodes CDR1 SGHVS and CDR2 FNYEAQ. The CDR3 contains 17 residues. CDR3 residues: CASNTPGLGQPNTEAFF. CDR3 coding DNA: TGTGCCAGCAACACACCAGGGCTCGGCCAGCCCAACACTGAAGCTTTCTTT.

CDR3 protein: CASSPTPNTEAFF. CDR3 nucleotide sequence: TGTGCCAGCAGTCCGACACCGAACACTGAAGCTTTCTTT. The chain employs TRBV2 and TRBJ1-1; D is uncertain. The CDR3 runs to 13 residues. Trimming took off 5 bases at V and 1 base at J, with 8 bases between the two ends. Germline V lookup: CDR1 SNHLY, CDR2 FYNNEI. The variable domain in full, with the rest retrieved from reference TRBV2 and TRBJ1-1, is EPEVTQTPSHQVTQMGQEVILRCVPISNHLYFYWYRQILGQKVEFLVSFYNNEISEKSEIFDDQFSVERPDGSNFTLKIRSTKLEDSAMYFCASSPTPNTEAFFGQGTRLTVV.

The CDR3 protein is CASSLGTGGPYEQYF. The CDR3 nucleotides read TGTGCCAGCAGCTTAGGGACAGGGGGACCCTACGAGCAGTACTTC. This chain uses TRBV7-8 with TRBJ2-7, with 10 bases aligning to TRBD1. The CDR3 covers 15 residues. Losses at the gene ends were 1 base for V and 2 bases for J; bases not matched to a gene: 2. Germline V gene sequence: CDR1 SGHVS, CDR2 FQNEAQ.